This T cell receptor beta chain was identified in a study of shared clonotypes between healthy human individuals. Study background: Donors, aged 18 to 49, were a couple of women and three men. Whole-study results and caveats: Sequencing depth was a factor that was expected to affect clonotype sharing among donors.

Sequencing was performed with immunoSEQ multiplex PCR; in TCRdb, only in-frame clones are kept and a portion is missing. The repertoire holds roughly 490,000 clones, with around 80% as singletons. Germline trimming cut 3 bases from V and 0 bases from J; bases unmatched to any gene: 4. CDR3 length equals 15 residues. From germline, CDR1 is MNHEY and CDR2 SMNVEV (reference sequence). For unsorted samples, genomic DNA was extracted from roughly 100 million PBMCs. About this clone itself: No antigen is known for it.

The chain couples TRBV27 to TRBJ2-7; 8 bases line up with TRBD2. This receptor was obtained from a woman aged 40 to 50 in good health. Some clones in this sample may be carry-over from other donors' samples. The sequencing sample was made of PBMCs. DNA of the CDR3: TGTGCCAGCAGTTTCTCCGGGACTAGCTCCTACGAGCAGTACTTC. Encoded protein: CASSFSGTSSYEQYF.